One sample yielded the 2 T cell receptor beta chains listed below, sequenced in a study of shared clonotypes between healthy human individuals. Naive CD8 cells lacked CD45RO, underwent positive selection for CCR7 and left out terminally differentiated effector memory CD45RA+ cells. Libraries were prepared by immunoSEQ multiplex PCR; TCRdb keeps only in-frame clonotypes and omits some of them. Among roughly 1,800,000 clones listed, about 95% were seen once. Material for sequencing was naive CD8+ T cells sorted from blood. These receptors were taken from a man aged 18 to 30 in good health.

This sequence joins TRBV4-3 and TRBJ2-1; no reliable D call. The CDR3 is 15 amino acids. Trimming took 0 bases from V and 4 from J, leaving 10 bases between them. Germline V CDR1 and CDR2: LGHNA, YSLEER. The CDR3 nucleotides read TGCGCCAGCAGCCAAGACGAGTGGCGATACAATGAGCAGTTCTTC. Translation: CASSQDEWRYNEQFF.

The chain has TRBV30 and TRBJ1-2; tentative D call: TRBD1 (5 bases). Germline loops: CDR1 GTSNPN, CDR2 SVGIG (reference sequence). The CDR3 length is 12 residues. V gave up 5 bases and J gave up 1 base, with 8 bases separating them. For the CDR3, the DNA is TGTGCCTGGGACAGAGTTAACTATGGCTACACCTTC. This translates into CAWDRVNYGYTF.